The rows below give T cell receptor beta chains drawn from one sample of a study of graft-versus-host responses after intestinal transplantation. TCRdb keeps only in-frame clones here, not all; method: immunoSEQ multiplex PCR. The repertoire has about 54,000 clones, about 89% of them found once; the top ten carry around 5.1%. This sample comprised PBMCs, obtained 662 days after intestinal transplant. These receptors were obtained from a human patient who received an intestinal transplant, so some T cells may come from the graft donor. Both conserved end residues are part of each CDR3. Fields, in order: clone size, D gene, J gene, V gene, CDR3 protein, CDR3 DNA. A D gene is named only where the DNA matches it firmly. The size field is filled for only some rows; it gives once, few, many or a size class.

>-|-|TRBJ2-2|TRBV5-4
CASSLDGDGELFF
TGTGCCAGCAGCTTGGACGGAGACGGGGAGCTGTTTTTT
>-|-|TRBJ2-1|TRBV15
CATSTRTTPGKFF
TGTGCCACCAGCACTCGGACTACCCCGGGAAAGTTCTTC
>-|-|TRBJ1-2|TRBV18
CASSPTGTADYGYTF
TGTGCCAGCTCACCTACCGGGACGGCCGACTATGGCTACACCTTC
>-|-|TRBJ1-2|TRBV19
CASSLGANYGYTF
TGTGCCAGTAGCTTAGGGGCTAACTATGGCTACACCTTC
>-|TRBD1|TRBJ1-1|TRBV9
CASSVAGTGGTEAFF
TGTGCCAGCAGCGTAGCAGGGACAGGGGGCACTGAAGCTTTCTTT
>-|TRBD1|TRBJ2-3|TRBV19
CASRTGGTDTQYF
TGTGCCAGTAGGACAGGGGGTACAGATACGCAGTATTTT
>-|-|TRBJ1-6|TRBV5-6
CASSIGGVNSPLHF
TGTGCCAGCAGCATAGGGGGGGTAAATTCACCCCTCCACTTT
>-|-|TRBJ1-1|TRBV19
CASSIGGNTEAFF
TGTGCCAGTAGTATTGGGGGGAACACTGAAGCTTTCTTT
>-|-|TRBJ2-7|TRBV9
CASSAHVDGEQYF
TGTGCCAGCAGCGCTCACGTAGACGGCGAGCAGTACTTC
>-|TRBD1|TRBJ1-1|TRBV9
CASSPRDSRWGTEAFF
TGTGCCAGCAGCCCTCGGGACAGCCGGTGGGGTACTGAAGCTTTCTTT
>-|-|TRBJ2-5|TRBV7-2
CASSLDWGSQYF
TGTGCCAGCAGCTTAGATTGGGGGTCCCAGTACTTC
>-|-|TRBJ2-7|TRBV19
CASYEQYF
TGTGCCAGCTACGAGCAGTACTTC
>-|TRBD2|TRBJ2-5|TRBV5-1
CASSPNTRGGSRTQYF
TGCGCCAGCAGCCCAAACACCCGGGGGGGAAGTCGGACCCAGTACTTC
>-|-|TRBJ2-3|TRBV27
CASSLNSYTDTQYF
TGTGCCAGCAGTTTAAACAGCTACACAGATACGCAGTATTTT
>once|TRBD1|TRBJ2-7|TRBV5-8
CASSDRGQGAYEQYF
TGTGCCAGCAGCGACAGGGGACAGGGGGCCTACGAGCAGTACTTC
>once|-|TRBJ1-5|TRBV7-9
CASSLSSGSQPQHF
TGTGCCAGCAGCTTGAGTTCAGGGAGTCAGCCCCAGCATTTT
>-|-|TRBJ1-2|TRBV29-1
CSTDVTEHGYTF
TGCAGCACTGACGTTACGGAGCATGGCTACACCTTC
>-|TRBD2|TRBJ2-1|TRBV11-3
CASSPPLAGENNEQFF
TGTGCCAGCAGCCCTCCCCTAGCGGGTGAGAACAATGAGCAGTTCTTC
>-|-|TRBJ1-1|TRBV5-4
CASSLGEGLAFF
TGTGCCAGCAGCCTAGGTGAGGGTTTGGCTTTCTTT
>-|TRBD1|TRBJ2-7|TRBV5-4
CASSQGWDRAYEQYF
TGTGCCAGCAGCCAGGGATGGGACAGGGCCTACGAGCAGTACTTC
>few|-|TRBJ1-2|TRBV21-1
CASSKRRGPSYGYTF
TGTGCCAGCAGCAAAAGGCGGGGGCCTAGCTATGGCTACACCTTC
>-|-|TRBJ2-1|TRBV9
CASSVDRVWAGEQFF
TGTGCCAGCAGCGTAGACCGGGTTTGGGCGGGGGAGCAGTTCTTC
>-|-|TRBJ2-5|TRBV11-2
CASSPRRGTAKGETQYF
TGTGCCAGCAGCCCACGAAGGGGGACTGCTAAGGGAGAGACCCAGTACTTC
>few|-|TRBJ1-1|TRBV27
CASSRSRTAGYRTEAFF
TGTGCCAGCAGTAGAAGTAGGACAGCCGGGTATCGCACTGAAGCTTTCTTT
>medium-sized|-|TRBJ1-3|TRBV27
CASGPALGGLINTIYF
TGTGCCAGCGGACCCGCGTTGGGGGGTCTTATAAACACCATATATTTT
>-|-|TRBJ2-2|TRBV5-6
CASSWGRNTGELFF
TGTGCCAGCAGTTGGGGAAGGAACACCGGGGAGCTGTTTTTT
>-|-|TRBJ2-7|TRBV12-5
CASGLGGVDKQYF
TGTGCTAGTGGTTTGGGGGGGGTGGATAAGCAGTACTTC
>-|TRBD1|TRBJ1-2|TRBV19
CASRPGQGPSGGYTF
TGTGCCAGTAGACCTGGACAGGGCCCGAGTGGTGGCTACACCTTC
>-|TRBD1|TRBJ1-5|TRBV5-1
CASSPTPTGSYSNQPQHF
TGCGCCAGCAGCCCAACCCCGACAGGGTCCTATAGCAATCAGCCCCAGCATTTT
>-|-|TRBJ1-1|TRBV19
CASKAQTANTEAFF
TGTGCCAGTAAGGCCCAAACAGCAAACACTGAAGCTTTCTTT
>-|-|TRBJ1-6|TRBV5-4
CASSLNSGRGVNSPLHF
TGTGCCAGCAGTCTGAATTCAGGCAGGGGAGTGAATTCACCCCTCCACTTT
>-|-|TRBJ2-7|TRBV6-5
CASGAYPYEQYF
TGTGCCAGCGGGGCCTACCCCTACGAGCAGTACTTC
>-|-|TRBJ1-1|TRBV6-5
CASSYSARGEAFF
TGTGCCAGCAGTTACTCGGCGCGTGGGGAAGCTTTCTTT
>-|-|TRBJ1-2|TRBV2
CASSGGGGYTF
TGTGCCAGCAGTGGTGGGGGTGGCTACACCTTC
>once|-|TRBJ1-1|TRBV29-1
CSVSGGVTEAFF
TGCAGCGTTAGCGGGGGGGTAACTGAAGCTTTCTTT
>-|-|TRBJ2-5|TRBV12-5
CASGTDYYRRGGETQYF
TGTGCTAGTGGTACGGACTACTACCGCAGGGGGGGGGAGACCCAGTACTTC
>-|-|TRBJ2-2|TRBV10-1
CASSESTAGVGELFF
TGCGCCAGCAGTGAGTCGACGGCCGGCGTCGGGGAGCTGTTTTTT
>-|-|TRBJ1-3|TRBV11-2
CASSTGPGNTIYF
TGTGCCAGCAGCACCGGGCCTGGAAACACCATATATTTT
>-|-|TRBJ1-3|TRBV2
CASSRSRGNTIYF
TGTGCCAGCTCCCGGAGCCGGGGAAACACCATATATTTT
>-|-|TRBJ2-2|TRBV30
CAWRRSGELFF
TGTGCCTGGAGAAGGTCCGGGGAGCTGTTTTTT
>-|TRBD1|TRBJ2-1|TRBV7-9
CASSEGQPNNEQFF
TGTGCCAGCAGCGAGGGACAGCCAAACAATGAGCAGTTCTTC
>-|TRBD1|TRBJ1-2|TRBV6-6
CASSGEGARSNYGYTF
TGTGCCAGCAGTGGGGAGGGGGCGCGATCGAACTATGGCTACACCTTC
>once|-|TRBJ2-2|TRBV18
CASSLRAVNTGELFF
TGTGCCAGCTCACTCAGGGCCGTGAACACCGGGGAGCTGTTTTTT
>-|TRBD2|TRBJ2-3|TRBV11-2
CASSIGLAGGHTDTQYF
TGTGCCAGCAGCATAGGACTAGCGGGGGGTCACACAGATACGCAGTATTTT
>-|TRBD1|TRBJ1-3|TRBV10-2
CASRPGQGASGNTIYF
TGCGCCAGCAGACCGGGACAGGGGGCTTCTGGAAACACCATATATTTT
>-|TRBD1|TRBJ1-6|TRBV5-4
CASSTTGGGSPLHF
TGTGCCAGCAGCACCACAGGGGGTGGCTCACCCCTCCACTTT
>-|-|TRBJ2-2|TRBV7-2
CASSLAGGLTGELFF
TGTGCCAGCAGCTTAGCGGGGGGGCTCACCGGGGAGCTGTTTTTT
>-|-|TRBJ2-7|TRBV14
CASSLLSGSEQYF
TGTGCCAGCAGCCTCCTGTCAGGGTCCGAGCAGTACTTC
>-|TRBD2|TRBJ2-5|TRBV2
CASSELAGLGETQYF
TGTGCCAGCAGTGAATTAGCGGGGTTAGGAGAGACCCAGTACTTC
>-|-|TRBJ2-2|TRBV30
CAWSFLGAANTGELFF
TGTGCCTGGAGCTTTCTGGGGGCAGCGAACACCGGGGAGCTGTTTTTT
>-|-|TRBJ2-3|TRBV10-1
CASEGEFATTDTQYF
TGCGCCAGCGAGGGGGAATTCGCCACGACAGATACGCAGTATTTT
>-|TRBD2|TRBJ2-7|TRBV30
CAWRREGYSYEQYF
TGTGCCTGGAGACGGGAGGGTTACTCCTACGAGCAGTACTTC
>-|-|TRBJ2-1|TRBV5-1
CASSLGGRQGGVEQFF
TGCGCCAGCAGCTTGGGGGGCCGACAGGGAGGTGTTGAGCAGTTCTTC
>-|-|TRBJ1-1|TRBV5-6
CASSLVSGRTEAFF
TGTGCCAGCAGCTTGGTTTCGGGAAGGACTGAAGCTTTCTTT
>-|TRBD2|TRBJ2-1|TRBV30
CAWRIGLAASYNEQFF
TGTGCCTGGAGAATAGGACTAGCCGCCTCCTACAATGAGCAGTTCTTC